The 28 T cell receptor beta chains given below trace back to one sample, sequenced in a study of shared clonotypes between healthy human individuals. Some clones are missing from TCRdb's copy, which holds only in-frame ones; the method was immunoSEQ multiplex PCR. This table has about 2.2 million clones, 85% to 95% appearing once. Only CD45RO-negative cells positively selected for CCR7 counted as naive CD8 cells, so terminally differentiated effector memory CD45RA+ cells were excluded. Sequenced: naive CD8+ T cells from PBMCs. The source of these receptors is a man aged 18 to 30 in good health. Some clones in this sample may be carry-over from other donors' samples.

The chain combines TRBV5-4 with TRBJ2-1, with TRBD2 identical over 13 bases. The CDR3 consists of 16 residues. J lost 7 bases, V lost 4 bases, and 8 bases had no gene match. Looked up from germline, CDR1 is SGHNT and CDR2 is YYREEE (reference sequence). CDR3: CASSLGLAGSDNEQFF. The CDR3 DNA reads TGTGCCAGCAGCCTGGGACTAGCGGGATCGGATAATGAGCAGTTCTTC.

The V call is TRBV27, the J call TRBJ1-1, with D uncertain. Germline lookup yields CDR1 MNHEY and CDR2 SMNVEV (reference sequence). V shed 3 bases and J shed 2 bases, with 10 bases lying between them. The CDR3 runs to 14 residues. CDR3 in DNA: TGTGCCAGCAGTTTCCACAGTGCAAACACTGAAGCTTTCTTT. Protein product: CASSFHSANTEAFF.

J is TRBJ1-1 and V is TRBV7-9, with a possible D match to TRBD1 (5 bases). Germline loops: CDR1 SEHNR, CDR2 FQNEAQ (reference sequence). The CDR3 is 14 residues long. Between the trimmed V and J ends, which lost 5 bases and 2 bases, there was a span of 12 bases. CDR3 nucleotides: TGTGCCAGCAGCGGGGCCTGGGCCAACACTGAAGCTTTCTTT. Its protein product is CASSGAWANTEAFF.

V is TRBV7-3 and J is TRBJ2-1, with 11 bases aligning to TRBD2. V trimming: 6 bases; J trimming: 8 bases; junction bases outside the gene matches: 9. CDR1 is SGHTA, CDR2 FQGTGA, per germline. The CDR3 runs 15 residues. CDR3 loop: CASSYSGRAGYEQFF. CDR3 bases: TGTGCCAGCAGTTATAGCGGGAGGGCCGGGTATGAGCAGTTCTTC. The complete variable domain, with remaining parts taken from reference TRBV7-3 and TRBJ2-1, reads GAGVSQTPSNKVTEKGKYVELRCDPISGHTALYWYRQSLGQGPEFLIYFQGTGAADDSGLPNDRFFAVRPEGSVSTLKIQRTERGDSAVYLCASSYSGRAGYEQFFGPGTRLTVL.

The V call is TRBV10-2, the J call TRBJ2-1, with 9 nucleotides matching TRBD2. This CDR3 has 15 residues. Germline CDR1 and CDR2: WSHSY and SAAADI. Losses at the gene ends were 3 bases for V and 4 bases for J; bases not matched to a gene: 4. This chain's CDR3 is CASSDGGREYNEQFF. CDR3 coding DNA: TGCGCCAGCAGTGATGGCGGGAGGGAATACAATGAGCAGTTCTTC.

V and J are TRBV28 and TRBJ1-1, with D perhaps TRBD1 (6 bases). There are 12 residues in the CDR3. V was trimmed by 7 bases and J by 2 bases, leaving 8 bases between them. Germline-derived CDR1 and CDR2 are MDHEN and SYDVKM. CDR3 DNA: TGTGCCAGCACGGGGGCCAACACTGAAGCTTTCTTT. It specifies CASTGANTEAFF.

The chain is built from TRBV5-1 and TRBJ1-1; no reliable D call. Germline V gene lookup returns CDR1 SGHRS and CDR2 YFSETQ. V was trimmed by 2 bases and J by 3 bases, leaving 17 bases between them. The length of the CDR3 is 16 residues. The CDR3 coding sequence is TGCGCCAGCAGCTTCGCCAATGACGGGAAGGACACTGAAGCTTTCTTT. Its protein is CASSFANDGKDTEAFF.

The rearrangement uses TRBV15 and TRBJ1-5; D gene uncertain. V was shortened by 5 bases and J by 3 bases, with 11 bases between the two germline ends. From germline, CDR1 is LNHNV and CDR2 YYDKDF (reference sequence). This CDR3 has 14 residues. DNA of the CDR3: TGTGCCACCAGCGAGGACGAAAACAATCAGCCCCAGCATTTT. Translated: CATSEDENNQPQHF.

As for this clone: Other DNA variants within this sample encode the same CDR3. The J gene is TRBJ2-1, the V gene TRBV5-1; 11 bases are shared with TRBD2. Germline V gives CDR1 SGHRS, CDR2 YFSETQ. The trim removed 1 base at V and 3 bases at J, leaving 3 bases unmatched. The CDR3 totals 16 residues. The CDR3 region is CASSLLGTSGYNEQFF. DNA of the CDR3: TGCGCCAGCAGCTTGTTAGGGACTAGCGGCTACAATGAGCAGTTCTTC.

The chain couples TRBV27 to TRBJ2-1; 8 nucleotides line up with TRBD2. Germline CDR1 is MNHEY and CDR2 is SMNVEV (reference sequence). This CDR3 contains 16 residues. With V trimmed by 3 bases and J by 0 bases, 4 bases remained unmatched. CDR3 residues: CASSFIAGSSYNEQFF. CDR3 coding DNA: TGTGCCAGCAGTTTTATAGCGGGGTCCTCCTACAATGAGCAGTTCTTC.

This chain joins TRBV5-4 and TRBJ2-3; 9 nucleotides line up with TRBD2. The CDR3 extends over 19 amino acids. V shed 3 bases, J shed 2 bases, and the junction held 16 bases outside the gene matches. Looked up from germline, CDR1 is SGHNT and CDR2 is YYREEE (reference sequence). The CDR3 DNA sequence: TGTGCCAGCAGCTGGGGACTAGCTACGGAGGATTGGACCACAGATACGCAGTATTTT. Amino acids: CASSWGLATEDWTTDTQYF.

V is TRBV14 and J is TRBJ2-7, with 7 bases identical to TRBD2. Germline values: CDR1 SGHDN, CDR2 FVKESK. J gave up 0 bases and V 0 bases, and 5 bases lay outside the gene matches. The CDR3 runs 16 residues. CDR3 sequence: CASSQDRAGLSYEQYF. The CDR3 coding sequence is TGTGCCAGCAGCCAAGATCGAGCGGGGCTCTCCTACGAGCAGTACTTC. Full variable domain (rest looked up from reference TRBV14 and TRBJ2-7): EAGVTQFPSHSVIEKGQTVTLRCDPISGHDNLYWYRRVMGKEIKFLLHFVKESKQDESGMPNNRFLAERTGGTYSTLKVQPAELEDSGVYFCASSQDRAGLSYEQYFGPGTRLTVT.

The chain carries TRBV28 and TRBJ2-3; 11 positions agree with TRBD2. The CDR3 runs 20 residues. The germline CDR1 and CDR2 sequences are MDHEN and SYDVKM. J gave up 1 base and V 5 bases, and 17 bases lay outside the gene matches. The CDR3 nucleotides are TGTGCCAGCAGTCTTCCCCCCGTACTAGCGGGAGTCTATCGCACAGATACGCAGTATTTT. Protein product: CASSLPPVLAGVYRTDTQYF.

V gene TRBV19 combines with J gene TRBJ2-7; TRBD1 might be the D (6 bases). V gave up 5 bases and J gave up 0 bases, with 11 bases separating them. In germline, CDR1 is LNHDA, CDR2 SQIVND (reference sequence). This CDR3 contains 14 residues. CDR3 in DNA: TGTGCCAGTAGTCAACAGGACAGCTCCTACGAGCAGTACTTC. Encoded protein: CASSQQDSSYEQYF.

There are a few counts of this clone. V gene TRBV15 combines with J gene TRBJ1-3; D unclear. The CDR3 length is 14 residues. V was cut by 4 bases and J by 2 bases, with 9 bases left in between. The germline V gene has CDR1 LNHNV and CDR2 YYDKDF (reference sequence). The CDR3 DNA reads as TGTGCCACCAGCATCAGGTCCCCTGGAAACACCATATATTTT. Residues: CATSIRSPGNTIYF.

This clone appeared a single time. The chain has TRBV5-6 and TRBJ2-1, with D uncertain. The germline CDR1 and CDR2 sequences are SGHDT and YYEEEE. V was shortened by 4 bases and J by 5 bases, with 7 bases between the two germline ends. The CDR3 has 12 residues. The CDR3 DNA follows: TGTGCCAGCAGCCAGCAGGACAATGAGCAGTTCTTC. Protein sequence: CASSQQDNEQFF. Drawing the rest from reference TRBV5-6 and TRBJ2-1, the complete variable domain is DAGVTQSPTHLIKTRGQQVTLRCSPKSGHDTVSWYQQALGQGPQFIFQYYEEEERQRGNFPDRFSGHQFPNYSSELNVNALLLGDSALYLCASSQQDNEQFFGPGTRLTVL.

V is TRBV6-1 and J is TRBJ1-4; TRBD1 is a possible D gene (6 bases). The CDR3 runs 12 residues. Per the germline V gene, CDR1 is MNHNS and CDR2 is SASEGT. V was shortened by 0 bases and J by 16 bases, with 12 bases between the two germline ends. CDR3 amino acids: CASSEARTVTFF. The CDR3 DNA reads as TGTGCCAGCAGTGAAGCGAGGACAGTCACGTTTTTT.

The chain links TRBV18 to TRBJ1-5; no clear D. Trimming took 2 bases from V and 0 from J, leaving 8 bases between them. The CDR3 is 15 amino acids. Germline CDR1 KGHSH, CDR2 LQKENI. Here the CDR3 DNA reads TGTGCCAGCTCACCAGCGGTTAATAGCAATCAGCCCCAGCATTTT. This gives the protein CASSPAVNSNQPQHF.

In nucleotides, the CDR3 is TGTGCCAGCAGTTTAACAGGTCCTGCCAGCGGGAGCTACGAGCAGTACTTC. Translation: CASSLTGPASGSYEQYF. The rearrangement links TRBV27 to TRBJ2-7; 8 bases are shared with TRBD2. The CDR3 has 17 residues. Germline assignment: CDR1 MNHEY and CDR2 SMNVEV (reference sequence). The J segment lost 3 bases and the V segment lost 2 bases, leaving 12 bases of the junction unmatched.

The rearrangement joins TRBV27 to TRBJ1-5, with a weak D call TRBD1 (5 bases). V was cut by 1 base and J by 4 bases, with 11 bases left in between. Germline CDR1 reads MNHEY; CDR2 reads SMNVEV (reference sequence). This CDR3 has 15 amino acids. The CDR3 region is CASSLWGVENQPQHF. In DNA, the CDR3 is TGTGCCAGCAGTTTATGGGGGGTGGAGAATCAGCCCCAGCATTTT.

The chain employs TRBV14 and TRBJ2-7; D might be TRBD1 or TRBD2, each matching 5 bases. From germline, CDR1 is SGHDN and CDR2 FVKESK. The CDR3 runs to 15 residues. Trimming left V 3 bases short and J 1 base short, with 13 bases between. The CDR3 loop reads CASSHGTRRSYEQYF. The CDR3, as DNA: TGTGCCAGCAGCCACGGGACCCGAAGGTCCTACGAGCAGTACTTC.

The CDR3 is CASSLALGWSYEQYF. For the CDR3, the DNA is TGCGCCAGCAGCTTGGCTCTGGGGTGGTCCTACGAGCAGTACTTC. The chain recombines TRBV5-1 with TRBJ2-7; D gene uncertain. V lost 0 bases to trimming and J lost 1 base, with 11 bases between them. This CDR3 has 15 residues. Looked up from germline, CDR1 is SGHRS and CDR2 is YFSETQ.

The gene calls are TRBV19 and TRBJ2-7; possibly TRBD1 or TRBD2 for D (5 bases each). The germline gives CDR1 LNHDA, CDR2 SQIVND (reference sequence). V lost 6 bases and J 4 bases, leaving 16 bases between the germline ends. The CDR3 contains 14 residues. Here the CDR3 DNA reads TGTGCCAGTAGCCGTCGACAGAGGGGTTACGAGCAGTACTTC. Residues: CASSRRQRGYEQYF. Complete variable domain (other parts from reference TRBV19 and TRBJ2-7): DGGITQSPKYLFRKEGQNVTLSCEQNLNHDAMYWYRQDPGQGLRLIYYSQIVNDFQKGDIAEGYSVSREKKESFPLTVTSAQKNPTAFYLCASSRRQRGYEQYFGPGTRLTVT.

DNA for the CDR3: TGTGCCAGCAGTCCCAAAGGCATCTCCTACAATGAGCAGTTCTTC. This codes for CASSPKGISYNEQFF. V and J are TRBV28 and TRBJ2-1; D is ambiguous. Germline loops: CDR1 MDHEN, CDR2 SYDVKM. This CDR3 is built from 15 residues. V was cut by 5 bases and J by 0 bases, with 11 bases left in between. The variable domain in full, with the rest retrieved from reference TRBV28 and TRBJ2-1, is DVKVTQSSRYLVKRTGEKVFLECVQDMDHENMFWYRQDPGLGLRLIYFSYDVKMKEKGDIPEGYSVSREKKERFSLILESASTNQTSMYLCASSPKGISYNEQFFGPGTRLTVL.

V and J are TRBV7-9 and TRBJ2-3, with 7 bases fitting TRBD2. The CDR3 spans 14 residues. V gave up 5 bases and J gave up 4 bases; unmatched junction bases: 6. In germline, CDR1 is SEHNR, CDR2 FQNEAQ (reference sequence). CDR3 loop: CASSPGTMADTQYF. The CDR3 DNA reads as TGTGCCAGCAGCCCTGGGACTATGGCAGATACGCAGTATTTT.

This clone occurred a few times. The rearrangement uses TRBV25-1 and TRBJ2-7; either TRBD1 or TRBD2 may fit D (5 bases each). The CDR3 is 13 amino acids. The germline gives CDR1 MGHDK, CDR2 SYGVNS. V was cut by 6 bases and J by 5 bases, with 14 bases left in between. The CDR3 loop is CASSAGTRHEQYF. The CDR3 bases are TGTGCCAGCAGCGCAGGGACCCGGCACGAGCAGTACTTC.

V is TRBV27 and J is TRBJ1-2; 10 bases agree with TRBD1. CDR1 is MNHEY, CDR2 SMNVEV, per germline (reference sequence). This CDR3 comprises 16 residues. Trimming removed 3 bases from V and 4 bases from J; junction bases left unmatched: 8. This chain's CDR3 is CASSFRGGDRGYGYTF. CDR3 bases: TGTGCCAGCAGTTTCAGAGGAGGGGACAGGGGCTATGGCTACACCTTC.

The chain combines TRBV18 with TRBJ1-1, with TRBD1 as a possible D gene (6 bases). V was trimmed by 6 bases and J by 6 bases, leaving 11 bases between them. CDR3 size: 12 residues. Per the germline V gene, CDR1 is KGHSH and CDR2 is LQKENI. As DNA, the CDR3 is TGTGCCAGCTCTACCGGGGGGCCTGAAGCTTTCTTT. Translating gives CASSTGGPEAFF.